The rows below give T cell receptor beta chains drawn from one sample of a study of control samples from healthy donors and cancer patients. The assay was immunoSEQ multiplex PCR, and TCRdb's table has in-frame clones only and misses some. In the table there are more than 9,500 clones, around 87% of which are singletons. Input material: formalin-fixed, paraffin-embedded tissue. The receptors shown here come from a male donor with melanoma. Both conserved end residues are part of each CDR3. The D gene is left open where the match is weak. Expanded clones get a size class; other rows say once, few or many, or leave the size out.

d_gene,v_gene,j_gene,abundance,CDR3nt,CDR3aa
TRBD1,TRBV19,TRBJ2-2,NA,TGTGCCAGTAGGGGTTGGGGACAGGGCGCCACCGGGGAGCTGTTTTTT,CASRGWGQGATGELFF
NA,TRBV23-1,TRBJ1-3,NA,TGCGCCAGCAGTCGCCTTCAAGTGGTATCTGGAAACACCATATATTTT,CASSRLQVVSGNTIYF
NA,TRBV5-4,TRBJ2-2,NA,TGTGCCAGCAGCTCTGAAGGGACTTTCACCGGGGAGCTGTTTTTT,CASSSEGTFTGELFF
NA,TRBV7-9,TRBJ1-1,NA,TGTGCCAGCAGCTTAGAGGGGAGGTACACTGAAGCTTTCTTT,CASSLEGRYTEAFF
TRBD1,TRBV24-1,TRBJ1-1,NA,TGTGCCACCAGTGCCTCTGGGACAGGGGTAGCTTTCTTT,CATSASGTGVAFF
TRBD2,TRBV6-5,TRBJ2-7,few,TGTGCCAGCAGTCGGGAGGGGGTCTCCTACGAGCAGTACTTC,CASSREGVSYEQYF
NA,TRBV7-6,TRBJ2-5,NA,TGTGCCAGCAGCTTATTTGTGGCGCCCCAAGAGACCCAGTACTTC,CASSLFVAPQETQYF
NA,TRBV5-1,TRBJ2-1,NA,TGCGCCAGCAGCTTGATCGGGTTCCGCGGGGTCAATGAGCAGTTCTTC,CASSLIGFRGVNEQFF
TRBD2,TRBV3-1/TRBV3-2,TRBJ2-2,NA,TGTGCCAGCAGCCAAGTACGTGCGGGAGGTGACACCGGGGAGCTGTTTTTT,CASSQVRAGGDTGELFF
NA,TRBV2,TRBJ2-1,NA,TGTGCCAGCAGTGAGTCTGGGTATGAGCAGTTCTTC,CASSESGYEQFF
NA,TRBV4-1,TRBJ1-5,NA,TGCGCCAGCAGCCAAGTGCACAATAGCAATCAGCCCCAGCATTTT,CASSQVHNSNQPQHF
TRBD1,TRBV9,TRBJ2-2,few,TGTGCCAGCAGCGTCAAGGGGGCGGCCACCGGGGAGCTGTTTTTT,CASSVKGAATGELFF
TRBD2,TRBV5-5,TRBJ2-7,few,TGTGCCAGCAGCTTGGTTCTAGCGGGAGTTACCGGATCCTACGAGCAGTACTTC,CASSLVLAGVTGSYEQYF
NA,TRBV9,TRBJ1-3,once,TGTGCCAGCAGCGCAAGAAGTCTTAGGTCGTCTGGAAACACCATATATTTT,CASSARSLRSSGNTIYF
NA,TRBV27,TRBJ2-5,NA,TGTGCCAGCGGCATTCAGTCCAGGGCTGGAGAGACCCAGTACTTC,CASGIQSRAGETQYF
NA,TRBV5-5,TRBJ1-1,NA,TGTGCCAGCAGGACGGATATGAACACTGAAGCTTTCTTT,CASRTDMNTEAFF
NA,TRBV6-2/TRBV6-3,TRBJ2-1,NA,TGTGCCAGCAGTTACAGAAAAGGCATGTACAATGAGCAGTTCTTC,CASSYRKGMYNEQFF